This TCR beta chain originates from a study of Ad26.COV2.S vaccination and SARS-CoV-2 variants. Background on the study: Once or twice, 56 days apart, Ad26.COV2.S was delivered intramuscularly.

The length of the CDR3 is 12 residues. Germline V lookup: CDR1 MDHEN, CDR2 SYDVKM. Trimming at V came to 6 bases and at J to 3 bases, leaving 1 base not matched to a gene. A word on this clone: Its antigen is currently unknown.

Regarding treatment: some 20 received Ad26.COV2.S at low or high dose, single or two shots; a few received placebo; per-sample allocation not given. On day 63 after the first injection, vaccine and placebo recipients gave samples. General study findings and limits: Following vaccination, spike-specific CD8+ and CD4+ T cell responses reportedly exhibited substantial breadth.

Data came from immunoSEQ multiplex PCR; TCRdb stores just in-frame clones and leaves some out. The table has about 400,000 clones, about 92% seen once. The TCR was taken from a person aged 18 to 65 who received the Ad26.COV2.S COVID-19 vaccine or a placebo. Sequenced here: peripheral blood, sampled in a trial of Ad26.COV2.S vaccine versus placebo. This rearrangement joins TRBV28 to TRBJ2-7; 8 nucleotides match TRBD1. This CDR3 reads CASSDRGYEQYF. CDR3 nucleotides: TGTGCCAGCAGCGACAGGGGCTACGAGCAGTACTTC.